What follows is one TCR beta chain and its context. The antigen is not known. This sample is part of a study of cytomegalovirus exposure and HLA in healthy donors. Study-level points and caveats: There were some V segments, including TRBV6-2 and TRBV6-3, excluded as indistinguishable. When presence/absence was analysed, sequencing depth was taken to be roughly uniform across donors. Highly shared variants forming one cluster were likely a sequencing artifact.

The PCR ran on 60 Vbeta and 13 Jbeta primers. Profiled with immunoSEQ multiplex PCR; TCRdb holds only in-frame clones, not every one. Its clone listing holds 150,000 to 200,000 clones. Germline V gives CDR1 LNHDA, CDR2 SQIVND (reference sequence). The CDR3 is 15 amino acids. V lost 7 bases, J lost 0 bases, and 13 bases lay in between. The chain employs TRBV19 and TRBJ2-1, with D possibly matching TRBD2 (6 bases). Sequences were obtained from PBMCs. This receptor was identified in a man aged 30 to 45 in good health and CMV-seronegative. The CDR3 nucleotides read TGTGCCAGTAATCGGGACTTCGCCTCCTACAATGAGCAGTTCTTC. It specifies CASNRDFASYNEQFF.